The 5 T cell receptor beta chains below were found in one sample sequenced in a study of blood T cell repertoires in COVID-19. Profiling relied on immunoSEQ multiplex PCR, and the TCRdb table lists in-frame clones only, not all of them. The data show roughly 47,000 clones, more than 65% seen once. Sequencing used peripheral blood. All receptors derive from an older woman with acute or convalescent COVID-19.

The genes are TRBV4-2 and TRBJ2-6; 13 bases map to TRBD2. V lost 5 bases to trimming and J lost 4 bases; unmatched junction nucleotides: 8. CDR1 is LGHNA, CDR2 YNFKEQ, per germline. The CDR3 loop spans 18 amino acids. The CDR3 coding sequence is TGTGCCAGCAGCAGCACTAGCGGGAGGGCCGGGGGGGCCAACGTCCTGACTTTC. Its translation: CASSSTSGRAGGANVLTF.

The CDR3 nucleotides read TGCGCCAGCAGCTTGGTAGTAGGGGACACTGAAGCTTTCTTT. It is translated as CASSLVVGDTEAFF. The gene calls are TRBV5-1 and TRBJ1-1, with D maybe TRBD1 (5 bases). The CDR3 totals 14 residues. The germline V and J ends were trimmed by 0 bases and 3 bases, with 9 bases remaining between them. Germline loops: CDR1 SGHRS, CDR2 YFSETQ. Full variable domain (rest looked up from reference TRBV5-1 and TRBJ1-1): KAGVTQTPRYLIKTRGQQVTLSCSPISGHRSVSWYQQTPGQGLQFLFEYFSETQRNKGNFPGRFSGRQFSNSRSEMNVSTLELGDSALYLCASSLVVGDTEAFFGQGTRLTVV.

The chain recombines TRBV27 with TRBJ2-1, with 7 nucleotides matching TRBD1. CDR1 and CDR2 from the germline V gene are MNHEY and SMNVEV (reference sequence). The CDR3 covers 15 residues. Trimming removed 7 bases from V and 5 bases from J; junction bases left unmatched: 11. CDR3 in DNA: TGTGCCAGCAAGGACCTTGGGACAGCCGACAATGAGCAGTTCTTC. It translates to CASKDLGTADNEQFF.

As to this clone: The junction and the germline gene differ at one end; a read error may be behind it. Written as DNA, the CDR3 is TGTGCCAGCACTTACATGGGGGGCAATGAGCAGTTCTTC. As protein: CASTYMGGNEQFF. V is TRBV6-5 and J is TRBJ2-1; tentative D call: TRBD2 (6 bases). CDR3 size: 13 residues. Per germline, CDR1 MNHEY and CDR2 SVGAGI.

The genes are TRBV6-2 or TRBV6-3 and TRBJ1-2; tentative D call: TRBD1 (5 bases). Between the trimmed V and J ends, which lost 2 bases and 0 bases, there was a span of 10 bases. The CDR3 spans 15 residues. The germline V gene has CDR1 MNHEY and CDR2 SVGEGT. This chain's CDR3 is CASSYGAGANYGYTF. The CDR3 bases are TGTGCCAGCAGTTACGGGGCAGGAGCTAACTATGGCTACACCTTC.